The present T cell receptor (beta chain) was sequenced within a study of T-cell memory formation after mild COVID-19. This clonotype has a count of ten or more. TCRdb recomputed calls from the 5' RACE reads with MiXCR, one row per CDR3 protein. This table holds 100,000 to 150,000 distinct CDR3 sequences, over 15% found once. With 5 bases removed from V and 0 bases from J, the gap between germline ends came to 10 bases. The CDR3 totals 14 residues. Germline CDR1 and CDR2: SGHRS and YFSETQ. The specimen sequenced was PBMCs or a T cell subset sorted from them (not recorded which). The chain carries TRBV5-1 and TRBJ2-3, with a tentative D call TRBD2 (6 bases). The sequence came from a man between 18 and 29 years old who had mild COVID-19 (a few samples of this study predate the infection). Cell type and time point are not known. Here the CDR3 DNA reads TGCGCCAGCAGGCCCGGGACTAGCACAGATACGCAGTATTTT. Encoded protein: CASRPGTSTDTQYF.